This paragraph covers one T cell receptor (beta chain) sequence. The antigen remains unidentified. This sample was included in a study of shared clonotypes between healthy human individuals. Study-wide results and caveats: In general, naive subsets displayed greater estimated richness than memory subsets did. Donors were few, which limited the genetic and exposure-history diversity represented.

V shed 5 bases and J shed 3 bases, with 17 bases lying between them. CDR1 is SQVTM, CDR2 ANQGSEA, per germline. The CDR3 sequence is 14 residues long. Assay execution proceeded at the deep level. The protocol was immunoSEQ multiplex PCR, while the TCRdb copy is restricted to in-frame clones and leaves out a portion. The data show about 510,000 clones, 90% to 96% seen once. This sequence originates from a woman aged 25 to 39 in good health. Input material: naive CD4+ T cells sorted from blood. The subset here: CD45RA+ positively selected. The chain joins TRBV29-1 to TRBJ2-7, with a possible D match to TRBD1 (5 bases). The CDR3 DNA sequence: TGCAGCGTTCTGAGTCAGGGTCGGCTCTACGAGCAGTACTTC. Translating gives CSVLSQGRLYEQYF.